This T cell receptor beta chain was obtained from a study of T cell responses to AZD1222 COVID-19 vaccine. Libraries were prepared by immunoSEQ multiplex PCR; TCRdb keeps only in-frame clonotypes and omits some of them. The sample carries about 160,000 clones, roughly nine tenths recorded once. Trimming stripped 7 bases from V and 3 bases from J, with 15 bases between. The CDR3 has 14 residues. Per germline, CDR1 MNHEY and CDR2 SVGAGI. Study-wide points: Repertoires were obtained only post-peak T cell response.

About this clone: The antigen remains unidentified.

This TCR was recovered from an adult in good health. The sample was peripheral blood, taken on day 0 of AZD1222 vaccination. This rearrangement joins TRBV6-5 to TRBJ1-1; perhaps TRBD1 as D (5 bases). CDR3 DNA: TGTGCCAGCAACCCAGCCGGGGGAGACACTGAAGCTTTCTTT. It specifies CASNPAGGDTEAFF.